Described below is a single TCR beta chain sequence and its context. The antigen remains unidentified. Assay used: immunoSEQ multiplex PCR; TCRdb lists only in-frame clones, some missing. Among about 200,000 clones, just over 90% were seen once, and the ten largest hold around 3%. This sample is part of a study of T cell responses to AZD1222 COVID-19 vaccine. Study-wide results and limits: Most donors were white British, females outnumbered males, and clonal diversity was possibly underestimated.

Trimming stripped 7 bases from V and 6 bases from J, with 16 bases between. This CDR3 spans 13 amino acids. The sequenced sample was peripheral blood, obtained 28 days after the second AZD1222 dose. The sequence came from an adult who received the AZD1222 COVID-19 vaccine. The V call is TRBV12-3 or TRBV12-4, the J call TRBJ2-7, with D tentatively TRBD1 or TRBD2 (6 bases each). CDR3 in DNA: TGTGCCAGCAACCCGGGACGGGGGCGCGAGCAGTACTTC. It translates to CASNPGRGREQYF.